What follows are 28 T cell receptor beta chains derived from one specimen sequenced in a study of Graves' ophthalmopathy and Graves' hyperthyroidism. Using RNA transcripts, the TCR beta CDR3 regions were amplified. The library came from an HTBI-primed first-round RT-PCR and a second-round multiplex PCR. Each CDR3 protein is one row after TCRdb ran MiXCR on the multiplex PCR reads. Of 15,000 to 20,000 distinct CDR3 sequences listed, about 46% are singletons. The material sequenced was peripheral blood. The receptors come from a woman aged 40-49 years with stable Graves' hyperthyroidism.

This clonotype ranks as medium-sized. The rearrangement joins TRBV7-6 to TRBJ1-5, with 10 bases aligning to TRBD1. Per the germline V gene, CDR1 is SGHVS and CDR2 is FNYEAQ. CDR3 length: 15 residues. With 5 bases clipped from V and 6 bases from J, the junction kept 7 bases outside the gene matches. CDR3: CASSPGQGITQPQHF. The CDR3, as DNA: TGTGCCAGCAGCCCGGGACAGGGGATAACTCAGCCCCAGCATTTT. The complete variable domain, with remaining parts taken from reference TRBV7-6 and TRBJ1-5, reads GAGVSQSPRYKVTKRGQDVALRCDPISGHVSLYWYRQALGQGPEFLTYFNYEAQQDKSGLPNDRFSAERPEGSISTLTIQRTEQRDSAMYRCASSPGQGITQPQHFGDGTRLSIL.

The chain is built from TRBV24-1 and TRBJ2-2; D may correspond to TRBD1 or TRBD2 (5 bases each). Deletions cut 3 bases from V and 5 bases from J, with 9 bases between. The CDR3 is 14 residues long. Germline CDR1 reads KGHDR; CDR2 reads SFDVKD. CDR3: CATSDLGETGELFF. The CDR3 DNA sequence: TGTGCCACCAGTGATCTAGGGGAGACCGGGGAGCTGTTTTTT.

The sample holds many counts of this clonotype. V is TRBV7-9 and J is TRBJ1-1, with unresolved D. V was trimmed by 6 bases and J by 4 bases, leaving 15 bases between them. The CDR3 consists of 14 residues. The germline CDR1 and CDR2 sequences are SEHNR and FQNEAQ (reference sequence). The DNA for the CDR3 is TGTGCCAGCAGTTACCCGGTGAGACCCACTGAAGCTTTCTTT. Translated, it gives CASSYPVRPTEAFF.

Comments on this clonotype: A read error is possible here, since a much larger clone lies one base away. Written as DNA, the CDR3 is TGTGCCAGCAACGGACAGGGCCACACCGGGGAGCTGCTTTTT. It yields the protein CASNGQGHTGELLF. This chain joins TRBV11-1 and TRBJ2-2; TRBD1 matches 8 bases. This CDR3 is built from 14 residues. The germline V gene has CDR1 SGHAT and CDR2 FQDESV (reference sequence). The entire variable domain, with the rest obtained from reference TRBV11-1 and TRBJ2-2, is as follows: EAEVAQSPRYKITEKSQAVAFWCDPISGHATLYWYRQILGQGPELLVQFQDESVVDDSQLPKDRFSAERLKGVDSTLKIQPAELGDSAMYLCASNGQGHTGELLFGEGSRLTVL.

This clonotype was counted ten times or more. The CDR3 nucleotides read TGCGCCAGCAGCTTGGGACTTTTTGAGGGGGATGAGCAGTTCTTC. This gives the protein CASSLGLFEGDEQFF. The genes are TRBV5-1 and TRBJ2-1; possibly TRBD1 for D (6 bases). This CDR3 has 15 amino acids. V was shortened by 0 bases and J by 8 bases, with 15 bases between the two germline ends. CDR1 is SGHRS and CDR2 is YFSETQ in the germline V gene.

The chain is built from TRBV10-2 and TRBJ2-7; D remains unclear. Trimming removed 7 bases from V and 0 bases from J, with 1 base in between. CDR1 and CDR2 from the germline V gene are WSHSY and SAAADI. The CDR3 contains 10 residues. This CDR3 reads CASTSYEQYF. CDR3 DNA sequence: TGCGCCAGCACCTCCTACGAGCAGTACTTC.

This clonotype occurred once. One junction end disagrees with the germline gene, perhaps due to a read error. CDR3 sequence: CGARADSGSPLHF. The CDR3 nucleotides are TGCGGTGCTAGGGCTGACAGCGGTTCACCCCTCCACTTT. V usage is TRBV20-1 and J usage is TRBJ1-6; weak D call: TRBD1 (5 bases). The germline V gene has CDR1 DFQATT and CDR2 SNEGSKA (reference sequence). This CDR3 has 13 residues.

Notes on this clonotype: The junction does not match germline at one end; this may be a read error. This rearrangement joins TRBV14 to TRBJ1-1; D is unclear. The CDR3 is 11 residues long. CDR1 SGHDN and CDR2 FVKESK come from the germline V gene. The CDR3 nucleotides read TGTGCCAGCAGCCCCCTGCTTGAAGCTCTCTTT. Protein product: CASSPLLEALF.

J is TRBJ1-1 and V is TRBV7-9, with D tentatively TRBD1 (5 bases). This CDR3 comprises 15 residues. The V gene lost 3 bases and the J gene lost 1 base, with 12 bases spanning the gap. The germline CDR1 and CDR2 sequences are SEHNR and FQNEAQ (reference sequence). The CDR3 reads CASSLSGGWNTEAFF. The CDR3 nucleotides are TGTGCCAGCAGCTTGTCGGGGGGTTGGAACACTGAAGCTTTCTTT.

The chain couples TRBV7-6 to TRBJ2-1; D might be TRBD2 (5 bases). V lost 3 bases, J lost 2 bases, and 11 bases lay in between. From germline, CDR1 is SGHVS and CDR2 FNYEAQ. The CDR3 consists of 15 residues. CDR3 protein: CASSLVGVTYNEQFF. The CDR3 coding sequence is TGTGCCAGCAGCTTGGTGGGAGTGACCTACAATGAGCAGTTCTTC.

By sample fraction, this clonotype is medium-sized. This sequence joins TRBV7-2 and TRBJ1-6; 9 positions agree with TRBD1. The CDR3 consists of 16 residues. Germline V gene data show CDR1 as SGHTA and CDR2 as FQGNSA. The V and J ends lost 5 bases and 3 bases, in that order; junction bases with no gene match: 5. CDR3 bases: TGTGCCAGCAGCCCCGGGACAGGGATCTATAATTCACCCCTCCACTTT. Translation: CASSPGTGIYNSPLHF. Full variable domain (remainder filled in from reference TRBV7-2 and TRBJ1-6): GAGVSQSPSNKVTEKGKDVELRCDPISGHTALYWYRQSLGQGLEFLIYFQGNSAPDKSGLPSDRFSAERTGGSVSTLTIQRTQQEDSAVYLCASSPGTGIYNSPLHFGNGTRLTVT.

This clonotype was counted ten times or more. The CDR3 coding sequence is TGTGCCAGTGCCTGGAATTTTGGCACTGAAGCTTTCTTT. Its protein product is CASAWNFGTEAFF. V usage is TRBV19 and J usage is TRBJ1-1; no reliable D call. This CDR3 spans 13 amino acids. Germline loops: CDR1 LNHDA, CDR2 SQIVND (reference sequence). The V and J ends lost 8 bases and 4 bases respectively, with 14 bases between them.

V is TRBV24-1 and J is TRBJ2-1; D is possibly TRBD2 (5 bases). CDR3 length equals 15 residues. Germline CDR1 reads KGHDR; CDR2 reads SFDVKD. V was pared by 0 bases and J by 4 bases, with 9 bases between. In DNA form, the CDR3 reads TGTGCCACCAGTGATTTGGGAGGCCTATACAATGAGCAGTTCTTC. It is translated as CATSDLGGLYNEQFF.

The table lists this clonotype with many counts. This chain links TRBV15 with TRBJ2-3; TRBD2 aligns across 15 bases. The CDR3 sequence is 17 residues long. Germline CDR1 is LNHNV and CDR2 is YYDKDF (reference sequence). The V and J ends lost 5 bases and 9 bases, in that order; junction bases with no gene match: 12. CDR3 sequence reads: CATSSPGLAGGQGTQYF. CDR3 in DNA: TGTGCCACCAGCTCTCCGGGACTAGCGGGAGGTCAGGGAACGCAGTATTTT.

Judged by abundance, this clonotype is medium-sized. The V and J genes are TRBV7-6 and TRBJ2-7; a possible D gene is TRBD2 (5 bases). Trimming shortened V by 6 bases and J by 5 bases, and 11 bases separated the two germline ends. Germline-derived CDR1 and CDR2 are SGHVS and FNYEAQ. This CDR3 contains 12 residues. The CDR3 protein is CASSQVGDEQYF. The CDR3 DNA is TGTGCCAGCAGTCAGGTCGGGGACGAGCAGTACTTC. The full variable domain, its missing parts supplied by reference TRBV7-6 and TRBJ2-7, is GAGVSQSPRYKVTKRGQDVALRCDPISGHVSLYWYRQALGQGPEFLTYFNYEAQQDKSGLPNDRFSAERPEGSISTLTIQRTEQRDSAMYRCASSQVGDEQYFGPGTRLTVT.

The chain joins TRBV6-2 or TRBV6-3 to TRBJ2-5; D might be TRBD1 or TRBD2, each matching 6 bases. The CDR3 is 13 amino acids. The germline V and J ends were trimmed by 6 bases and 4 bases, with 12 bases remaining between them. Germline-derived CDR1 and CDR2 are MNHEY and SVGEGT. CDR3 loop: CASSEGGGETQYF. CDR3 DNA sequence: TGTGCCAGCAGCGAGGGGGGCGGAGAGACCCAGTACTTC.

The gene calls are TRBV10-3 and TRBJ1-6; D is unclear. The germline CDR1 and CDR2 sequences are ENHRY and SYGVKD. The CDR3 length is 12 residues. Trimming removed 9 bases from V and 7 bases from J, with 10 bases in between. The CDR3 DNA reads as TGTGCCATGAGAAGCCTGAATTCACCCCTCCACTTT. Translation: CAMRSLNSPLHF.

Comment on this clonotype: This likely comes from a read error, as the CDR3 has no conserved phenylalanine or tryptophan at its end. CDR3: CSARQRASTEAFC. CDR3 in DNA: TGCAGTGCTAGACAGAGGGCGTCCACTGAAGCTTTCTGT. The rearrangement links TRBV20-1 to TRBJ1-1, with D unresolved. The CDR3 consists of 13 residues. Germline lookup yields CDR1 DFQATT and CDR2 SNEGSKA (reference sequence). Trimming took 2 bases from V and 4 from J, leaving 11 bases between them.

By its share, this clonotype is medium-sized (0.01 to 0.1%). This chain uses TRBV29-1 with TRBJ2-7, with 7 bases matching TRBD2. The CDR3 extends over 13 amino acids. CDR1 and CDR2 from the germline V gene are SQVTM and ANQGSEA. Unmatched junction bases numbered 13, after V lost 8 bases and J lost 6 bases. Here the CDR3 DNA reads TGCAGCATGCTCGGTGGGGGGGGAAGCGAGCAGTACTTC. Translating it yields CSMLGGGGSEQYF.

This clonotype was counted ten times or more. CDR3 nucleotide sequence: TGTGCCAGCAGTGAACGGGCAGGGACTGGGGCCAACGTCCTGACTTTC. It translates to CASSERAGTGANVLTF. The chain carries TRBV6-4 and TRBJ2-6; possible D gene TRBD1, 5 bases. CDR1 is MRHNA and CDR2 is SNTAGT in the germline V gene. This CDR3 contains 16 residues. Trimming cost V 3 bases and J 2 bases, with 11 bases left between them.

CDR3 region: CASPPGFGTELYEQYF. The CDR3 coding sequence is TGTGCCAGCCCTCCAGGGTTTGGGACAGAACTCTACGAGCAGTACTTC. This chain connects TRBV12-3 or TRBV12-4 to TRBJ2-7; 7 nucleotides line up with TRBD1. This CDR3 is 16 amino acids long. Trimming cost V 8 bases and J 3 bases; bases outside gene matches: 16.

About this clonotype: One end of the junction varies from germline; a read error may be responsible. The chain uses TRBV7-9 and TRBJ1-6, with D possibly TRBD1 on 5 matching bases. The CDR3 extends over 16 amino acids. Germline V CDR1 and CDR2: SEHNR, FQNEAQ (reference sequence). CDR3 in amino acids: CASSFWPGRGNSPLHF. CDR3 sequence (DNA): TGCGCCAGCAGCTTCTGGCCGGGACGGGGAAATTCACCCCTCCACTTT.

This clonotype was picked up many times. The chain recombines TRBV6-6 with TRBJ2-2; D unclear. Per germline, CDR1 MNHNY and CDR2 SVGAGI (reference sequence). The V end lost 8 bases, the J end lost 9 bases, and 10 bases lay between the germline ends. There are 11 residues in the CDR3. CDR3: CASEQGRELFF. In DNA form, the CDR3 reads TGTGCCAGCGAACAAGGTCGGGAGCTGTTTTTT.

This clonotype was picked up many times. The chain employs TRBV6-4 and TRBJ2-5; D unclear. V was pared by 7 bases and J by 4 bases, with 13 bases between. This CDR3 has 13 amino acids. Germline V CDR1 and CDR2: MRHNA, SNTAGT. CDR3 nucleotide sequence: TGTGCCAGCAAGACGGCTACTGCAGAGACCCAGTACTTC. It translates to CASKTATAETQYF.

This clonotype was detected many times. The chain employs TRBV29-1 and TRBJ2-1; D unresolved. Germline CDR1 is SQVTM and CDR2 is ANQGSEA. CDR3 length: 17 residues. Trimming stripped 1 base from V and 1 base from J, with 17 bases between. DNA for the CDR3: TGCAGCGTTGAAGGTCCTTTTATCAACCCATCCTACAATGAGCAGTTCTTC. The encoded protein is CSVEGPFINPSYNEQFF.

The CDR3 DNA reads TGTGCCAGCATCATGACAGGGGGCGCAGATACGCAGTATTTT. Its protein product is CASIMTGGADTQYF. The J gene is TRBJ2-3, the V gene TRBV2; 10 bases are a match to TRBD1. V dropped 7 bases and J dropped 4; count of bases not matched to a gene: 5. The CDR3 has 14 residues. Germline CDR1 and CDR2: SNHLY and FYNNEI.

The chain joins TRBV20-1 to TRBJ2-7; a possible D gene is TRBD2 (6 bases). There are 12 residues in the CDR3. V was shortened by 3 bases and J by 3 bases, with 9 bases between the two germline ends. Germline CDR1 is DFQATT and CDR2 is SNEGSKA (reference sequence). CDR3 sequence: CSASRLVYEQYF. In DNA, the CDR3 is TGCAGTGCTAGTAGACTAGTCTACGAGCAGTACTTC.

V is TRBV15 and J is TRBJ2-5, with 10 bases that match TRBD2. The CDR3 extends over 16 amino acids. V lost 4 bases, J lost 5 bases, and 10 bases stayed unmatched. CDR1 is LNHNV and CDR2 is YYDKDF in the germline V gene (reference sequence). The CDR3 coding sequence is TGTGCCACCAGCACCGGACTAGCGGACTATGGGGAGACCCAGTACTTC. This encodes CATSTGLADYGETQYF. Filled out from reference TRBV15 and TRBJ2-5, the complete variable domain reads DAMVIQNPRYQVTQFGKPVTLSCSQTLNHNVMYWYQQKSSQAPKLLFHYYDKDFNNEADTPDNFQSRRPNTSFCFLDIRSPGLGDTAMYLCATSTGLADYGETQYFGPGTRLLVL.